One sample yielded the 3 T cell receptor beta chains listed below, sequenced in a study of T cells in Graves' hyperthyroidism and ophthalmopathy. Amplification of TCR beta CDR3 regions was performed using RNA transcripts as template. Primed by the HTBI set, a first-round RT-PCR was run on the TCR CDR3. In TCRdb, the multiplex PCR reads were re-called with MiXCR into one record per CDR3 protein. This repertoire shows about 420,000 distinct CDR3 sequences, around 15% found once; its top ten account for about 5%. The source material was blood. The receptors here all came from a woman under 30 with Graves' hyperthyroidism.

This clonotype was observed at least ten times. The rearrangement links TRBV6-2 or TRBV6-3 to TRBJ1-1, with D uncertain. Germline-derived CDR1 and CDR2 are MNHEY and SVGEGT. This CDR3 spans 14 amino acids. The V and J ends lost 6 bases and 3 bases respectively, with 14 bases between them. In DNA form, the CDR3 reads TGTGCCAGCAGCGTCCGGTGGGTGGACACTGAAGCTTTCTTT. This translates into CASSVRWVDTEAFF.

This clonotype was counted many times. The chain couples TRBV9 to TRBJ2-1; no clear D. The CDR3 covers 12 residues. The V and J ends lost 5 bases and 5 bases respectively, with 8 bases between them. Germline V gene data show CDR1 as SGDLS and CDR2 as YYNGEE. Here the CDR3 reads CASSYSNNEQFF. The DNA for the CDR3 is TGTGCCAGCAGTTACAGCAACAATGAGCAGTTCTTC.

This clonotype was seen at least ten times. This chain connects TRBV9 to TRBJ2-7; D not certain. Looked up from germline, CDR1 is SGDLS and CDR2 is YYNGEE. This CDR3 has 14 residues. V dropped 0 bases and J dropped 4 bases, with 11 bases sitting between them. CDR3 DNA: TGTGCCAGCAGCGTAGCGGCCGAGGAGTACGAGCAGTACTTC. It translates to CASSVAAEEYEQYF.